This TCR beta chain comes out of a study of T cell responses to AZD1222 COVID-19 vaccine. Repertoires were generated with immunoSEQ multiplex PCR, while TCRdb's copy carries only in-frame clones and drops some. Seen here are about 130,000 clones, 90% observed once, and the top ten hold 6.9%. The V gene's germline CDR1 is SGDLS and CDR2 YYNGEE. V lost 0 bases to trimming and J lost 6 bases, with 9 bases between them. The CDR3 is 13 amino acids. This sample comprised peripheral blood, obtained on day 0 of AZD1222 vaccination. The chain carries TRBV9 and TRBJ1-2; D is undetermined. The receptor was isolated from an adult in good health. DNA for the CDR3: TGTGCCAGCAGCGTAGGGCAGCCGAATGGCTACACCTTC. Protein sequence: CASSVGQPNGYTF.